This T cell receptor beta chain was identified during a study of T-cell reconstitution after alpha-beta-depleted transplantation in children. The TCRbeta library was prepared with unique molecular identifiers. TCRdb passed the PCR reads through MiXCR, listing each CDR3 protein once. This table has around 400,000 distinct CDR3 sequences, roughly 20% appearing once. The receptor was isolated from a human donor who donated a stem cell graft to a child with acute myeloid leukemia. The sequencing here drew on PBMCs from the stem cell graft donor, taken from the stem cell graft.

CDR3 residues: CASSPTGTRNTEAFF. CDR3 sequence (DNA): TGTGCCAGCAGCCCGACCGGGACTAGGAACACTGAAGCTTTCTTT. The V and J genes are TRBV12-3 or TRBV12-4 and TRBJ1-1; maybe TRBD1 (5 bases). V was trimmed by 6 bases and J by 1 base, leaving 15 bases between them. This CDR3 spans 15 amino acids.